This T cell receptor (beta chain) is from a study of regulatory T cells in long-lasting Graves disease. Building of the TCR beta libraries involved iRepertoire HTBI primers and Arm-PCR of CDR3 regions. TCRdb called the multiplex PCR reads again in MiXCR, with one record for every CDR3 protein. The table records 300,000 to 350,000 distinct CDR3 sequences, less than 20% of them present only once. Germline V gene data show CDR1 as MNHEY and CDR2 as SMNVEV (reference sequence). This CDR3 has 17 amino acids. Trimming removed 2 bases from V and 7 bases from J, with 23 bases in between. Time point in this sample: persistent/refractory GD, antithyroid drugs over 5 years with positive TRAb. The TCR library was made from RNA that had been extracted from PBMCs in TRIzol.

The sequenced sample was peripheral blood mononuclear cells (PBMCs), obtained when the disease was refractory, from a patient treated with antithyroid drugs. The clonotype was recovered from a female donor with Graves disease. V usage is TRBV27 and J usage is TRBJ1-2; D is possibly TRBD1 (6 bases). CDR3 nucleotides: TGTGCCAGCAGTTTAGAGCCTATCCAGGGGAAGACCTTTGGCTACACCTTC. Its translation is CASSLEPIQGKTFGYTF.